The 20 T cell receptor beta chains given below trace back to one sample, sequenced in a study of read filtering for tumor transcriptome and immune sequencing. This library used roughly 400 ng RNA and molecular barcoded adaptors spanning alpha/delta and beta/gamma chains. TCRdb re-called the reads through MiXCR, storing one row per CDR3 protein. The table lists tens of thousands of distinct CDR3 sequences, approximately 17% of them singletons. Material: a population of CD138-negative cells sorted from bone marrow. The receptors originated from a donor at least 40 years old with multiple myeloma.

The sample holds many counts of this clonotype. V usage is TRBV7-8 and J usage is TRBJ2-3; 8 bases are shared with TRBD2. The CDR3 has 14 residues. CDR1 and CDR2 from the germline V gene are SGHVS and FQNEAQ. The J segment lost 6 bases and the V segment lost 5 bases, leaving 7 bases of the junction unmatched. As DNA, the CDR3 is TGTGCCAGCAGCCCCGGGGGGGGACGGGATACGCAGTATTTT. This encodes CASSPGGGRDTQYF.

In its sample, this clonotype was seen many times. This sequence joins TRBV24-1 and TRBJ1-1; a possible D gene is TRBD1 (5 bases). With 4 bases removed from V and 7 bases from J, the gap between germline ends came to 18 bases. The V gene's germline CDR1 is KGHDR and CDR2 SFDVKD. This CDR3 has 15 residues. For the CDR3, the DNA is TGTGCCACCAGTGAAACCGGGACGGAAAAACATGAAGCTTTCTTT. Translating gives CATSETGTEKHEAFF.

This clonotype was found many times. The gene calls are TRBV30 and TRBJ1-5; 8 bases are a match to TRBD1. From germline, CDR1 is GTSNPN and CDR2 SVGIG (reference sequence). This CDR3 region has 14 residues. The ends lost 3 bases at V and 4 bases at J; junction bases unmatched: 5. The CDR3 protein is CAWRGTGGNQPQHF. The CDR3 nucleotides are TGTGCCTGGAGGGGGACAGGAGGTAATCAGCCCCAGCATTTT.

This clonotype was recorded many times. This chain uses TRBV7-9 with TRBJ1-3, with unresolved D. The length of the CDR3 is 12 residues. Germline CDR1 SEHNR, CDR2 FQNEAQ (reference sequence). Trimming took off 5 bases at V and 8 bases at J, with 10 bases between the two ends. CDR3 protein: CASSLSGDTIYF. The CDR3 region has the DNA TGTGCCAGCAGCCTCTCCGGGGACACCATATATTTT.

The table lists this clonotype with a count of one. Since a much larger clone is just one base distant, this may be a read error. Because the CDR3 is missing its conserved closing phenylalanine or tryptophan, this is likely a read error. The genes are TRBV5-1 and TRBJ2-5, with 10 positions matching TRBD2. Per germline, CDR1 SGHRS and CDR2 YFSETQ. The CDR3 covers 14 residues. V lost 4 bases, J lost 9 bases, and 9 bases stayed unmatched. The CDR3 bases are TGCGCCAGCAGCACCGATAGCGGGGGGCGTCCCCAGTACCTC. Its protein product is CASSTDSGGRPQYL.

This clonotype was seen more than once but under ten times. The chain has TRBV5-1 and TRBJ2-5, with D tentatively TRBD2 (5 bases). This CDR3 is built from 13 residues. Germline CDR1 and CDR2: SGHRS and YFSETQ. Between the trimmed V and J ends, which lost 8 bases and 1 base, there was a span of 12 bases. In DNA form, the CDR3 reads TGCGCCAGTTATGGACTTCTCCAAGAGACCCAGTACTTC. The encoded protein is CASYGLLQETQYF.

V is TRBV10-1 and J is TRBJ2-2, with D unclear. Germline values: CDR1 WNHNN, CDR2 SYGVQD (reference sequence). The length of the CDR3 is 14 residues. Deletions cut 3 bases from V and 2 bases from J, with 7 bases between. Written as DNA, the CDR3 is TGCGCCAGCAGTGAAGGCAGAAACACCGGGGAGCTGTTTTTT. This encodes CASSEGRNTGELFF.

This clonotype is large (0.1 to 1%) by share. The chain combines TRBV7-6 with TRBJ2-1; perhaps TRBD1 as D (6 bases). Germline V CDR1 and CDR2: SGHVS, FNYEAQ. V lost 1 base to trimming and J lost 9 bases, with 10 bases between them. This CDR3 is 13 amino acids long. CDR3 in DNA: TGTGCCAGCAGCTTAGGGACAGCAATTGAGCAGTTCTTC. Its protein is CASSLGTAIEQFF.

This rearrangement joins TRBV10-3 to TRBJ1-5, with D uncertain. CDR1 is ENHRY, CDR2 SYGVKD, per germline. CDR3 length: 12 residues. V lost 0 bases to trimming and J lost 4 bases, with 1 base between them. The CDR3 DNA follows: TGTGCCATCAGTGAGTCGAATCAGCCCCAGCATTTT. Encoded protein: CAISESNQPQHF.

Judged by abundance, this clonotype is medium-sized. The gene calls are TRBV11-3 and TRBJ2-6; the D call may be TRBD1 or TRBD2 (6 bases each). The V gene's germline CDR1 is SGHNT and CDR2 YENEEA. The germline V and J ends were trimmed by 5 bases and 4 bases, with 12 bases remaining between them. The CDR3 consists of 15 residues. CDR3 DNA sequence: TGTGCCAGCAGCCAAGGGGGGCCAGGGGCCAACGTCCTGACTTTC. Translation gives CASSQGGPGANVLTF.

This clonotype was picked up many times. Written as DNA, the CDR3 is TGTGCCAGTAGTATAGCGGCGACCATGAACACTGAAGCTTTCTTT. This codes for CASSIAATMNTEAFF. The rearrangement uses TRBV19 and TRBJ1-1; D is ambiguous. This CDR3 comprises 15 residues. The germline gives CDR1 LNHDA, CDR2 SQIVND (reference sequence). Trimming took off 1 base at V and 0 bases at J, with 9 bases between the two ends.

This clonotype was observed at least ten times. CDR3 sequence reads: CASSPPVASAQYF. The DNA of the CDR3 is TGTGCCAGCAGCCCCCCCGTAGCCAGTGCGCAGTATTTT. The V call is TRBV2, the J call TRBJ2-3; D ambiguous. In germline, CDR1 is SNHLY, CDR2 FYNNEI. V shed 6 bases and J shed 10 bases, with 17 bases lying between them. This CDR3 has 13 amino acids. The variable domain in full, with the rest retrieved from reference TRBV2 and TRBJ2-3, is EPEVTQTPSHQVTQMGQEVILRCVPISNHLYFYWYRQILGQKVEFLVSFYNNEISEKSEIFDDQFSVERPDGSNFTLKIRSTKLEDSAMYFCASSPPVASAQYFGPGTRLTVL.

This clonotype was recorded at least ten times. DNA of the CDR3: TGCAGTGCGGTGGACACTAGCACAGATACGCAGTATTTT. Encoded protein: CSAVDTSTDTQYF. This chain joins TRBV20-1 and TRBJ2-3, with D possibly being TRBD1 (5 bases). Germline-derived CDR1 and CDR2 are DFQATT and SNEGSKA (reference sequence). The V gene lost 6 bases and the J gene lost 0 bases, with 10 bases spanning the gap. The CDR3 extends over 13 amino acids.

This clonotype has a count of ten or more. The chain is built from TRBV12-3 or TRBV12-4 and TRBJ2-7; 7 nucleotides match TRBD2. This CDR3 spans 14 amino acids. The V segment lost 6 bases and the J segment 0 bases; nucleotides outside the gene matches: 5. CDR3 loop: CASRPGTNSYEQYF. DNA of the CDR3: TGTGCCAGCAGGCCCGGGACTAACTCCTACGAGCAGTACTTC.

By frequency in the sample, this clonotype is medium-sized (0.01 to 0.1%). V gene TRBV5-1 combines with J gene TRBJ2-3; TRBD2 agrees at 8 bases. Per the germline V gene, CDR1 is SGHRS and CDR2 is YFSETQ. V dropped 0 bases and J dropped 4; count of bases not matched to a gene: 4. This CDR3 has 15 residues. CDR3 coding DNA: TGCGCCAGCAGCTTGGGGACTAGCAACGCAGATACGCAGTATTTT. Residues: CASSLGTSNADTQYF.

This clonotype was counted a few times. This sequence joins TRBV2 and TRBJ2-3; D is unclear. CDR3 length: 15 amino acids. The V end lost 4 bases, the J end lost 2 bases, and 13 bases lay between the germline ends. Looked up from germline, CDR1 is SNHLY and CDR2 is FYNNEI. DNA for the CDR3: TGTGCCAGCAGTGTTGACACGGCCCTCACAGATACGCAGTATTTT. This codes for CASSVDTALTDTQYF.

J is TRBJ1-1 and V is TRBV5-1; no definite D call. Germline CDR1 SGHRS, CDR2 YFSETQ. The CDR3 has 16 amino acids. The ends were cut back, 0 bases at V and 0 bases at J, with 12 bases in the middle. CDR3 in DNA: TGCGCCAGCAGCTTGGAGGCAGGACCCGTGAACACTGAAGCTTTCTTT. Its protein product is CASSLEAGPVNTEAFF. Based on the CDR3 plus reference TRBV5-1 and TRBJ1-1, the full variable domain is KAGVTQTPRYLIKTRGQQVTLSCSPISGHRSVSWYQQTPGQGLQFLFEYFSETQRNKGNFPGRFSGRQFSNSRSEMNVSTLELGDSALYLCASSLEAGPVNTEAFFGQGTRLTVV.

This clonotype occurred a few times. The chain has TRBV18 and TRBJ2-3; 9 nucleotides line up with TRBD2. The junction had 10 bases not matched to a gene; V was cut back by 6 bases and J by 6 bases. The CDR3 has 15 amino acids. Germline V gives CDR1 KGHSH, CDR2 LQKENI. This chain's CDR3 is CASSARGAGGDTQYF. The DNA of the CDR3 is TGTGCCAGCTCCGCGCGAGGAGCGGGGGGCGATACGCAGTATTTT.

About this clonotype itself: It is likely a read error: a sequence one base away is far more abundant. The rearrangement joins TRBV6-6 to TRBJ2-1; TRBD2 agrees at 13 bases. This CDR3 contains 15 residues. CDR1 MNHNY and CDR2 SVGAGI come from the germline V gene (reference sequence). Here the CDR3 reads CASSKLAGGPNVQFF. The CDR3 DNA reads as TGTGCCAGCAGTAAACTAGCGGGAGGGCCTAATGTGCAGTTCTTC.

This clonotype turned up a few times. This chain uses TRBV12-3 or TRBV12-4 with TRBJ2-5; TRBD2 matches 12 bases. CDR3 size: 17 residues. V was pared by 2 bases and J by 5 bases, with 9 bases of the junction left unmatched. The CDR3 DNA is TGTGCCAGCAGTTTACTTGGACTAGCGGGACCTGAGGAGACCCAGTACTTC. It is translated as CASSLLGLAGPEETQYF.